These 20 T cell receptor beta chains originate from one sample sequenced in a study of shared clonotypes between healthy human individuals. Clones were read by immunoSEQ multiplex PCR, and TCRdb kept only the in-frame ones, dropping some. Among 2 million to 2.5 million clones listed, around 95% were seen once. Material for sequencing was naive CD4+ T cells sorted from blood. The subset was: CD45RA+ positively selected. The receptors shown here come from a man aged 18 to 30 in good health.

V and J are TRBV6-6 and TRBJ1-6; 7 positions match TRBD1. The V segment lost 6 bases and the J segment 2 bases; nucleotides outside the gene matches: 7. The CDR3 runs to 16 residues. Germline V gene lookup returns CDR1 MNHNY and CDR2 SVGAGI (reference sequence). CDR3 sequence (DNA): TGTGCCAGCAGGCCACAGGGGCGAACCTATAATTCACCCCTCCACTTT. Its translation is CASRPQGRTYNSPLHF.

The chain recombines TRBV6-1 with TRBJ2-5; D uncertain. Germline values: CDR1 MNHNS, CDR2 SASEGT. The CDR3 extends over 14 amino acids. With 2 bases removed from V and 1 base from J, the gap between germline ends came to 8 bases. For the CDR3, the DNA is TGTGCCAGCAGTGAATCCGTCAGCCAAGAGACCCAGTACTTC. Translating it yields CASSESVSQETQYF.

A single count supports this clone. The chain uses TRBV5-8 and TRBJ1-4; 8 bases align to TRBD1. This CDR3 has 17 amino acids. V lost 3 bases and J lost 2; bases outside the gene matches: 9. Germline V gene lookup returns CDR1 SGHTS and CDR2 YDEGEE. The CDR3: CASSWAGTGSTNEKLFF. CDR3 in DNA: TGTGCCAGCAGCTGGGCAGGGACAGGATCTACTAATGAAAAACTGTTTTTT.

The V call is TRBV30, the J call TRBJ2-7; the match to TRBD1 covers 9 bases. With 4 bases clipped from V and 2 bases from J, the junction kept 9 bases outside the gene matches. This CDR3 spans 15 amino acids. Germline V gene lookup returns CDR1 GTSNPN and CDR2 SVGIG (reference sequence). The CDR3 here is CAWTTLDRGTYEQYF. CDR3 bases: TGTGCCTGGACGACCCTTGACAGGGGGACCTACGAGCAGTACTTC.

V usage is TRBV5-4 and J usage is TRBJ1-4; D not resolved. The CDR3 length is 15 residues. The ends were cut back, 3 bases at V and 5 bases at J, with 14 bases in the middle. The germline CDR1 and CDR2 sequences are SGHNT and YYREEE (reference sequence). This chain's CDR3 is CASSYGPPENEKLFF. In nucleotides, the CDR3 is TGTGCCAGCAGCTACGGACCTCCAGAGAATGAAAAACTGTTTTTT. The variable domain in full, completed from reference TRBV5-4 and TRBJ1-4, reads ETGVTQSPTHLIKTRGQQVTLRCSSQSGHNTVSWYQQALGQGPQFIFQYYREEENGRGNFPPRFSGLQFPNYSSELNVNALELDDSALYLCASSYGPPENEKLFFGSGTQLSVL.

The CDR3 nucleotides read TGTGCCAGCAGCTCGCCGGGACTCGAGCAGTTCTTC. This sequence encodes CASSSPGLEQFF. The V and J genes are TRBV11-3 and TRBJ2-1; the D gene is possibly TRBD2 (6 bases). The germline V and J ends were trimmed by 4 bases and 10 bases, with 11 bases remaining between them. The CDR3 runs 12 residues. Germline lookup yields CDR1 SGHNT and CDR2 YENEEA.

The genes are TRBV7-2 and TRBJ1-6; 12 nucleotides match TRBD1. The J segment lost 12 bases and the V segment lost 1 base, leaving 4 bases of the junction unmatched. CDR1 SGHTA and CDR2 FQGNSA come from the germline V gene. This CDR3 contains 15 residues. The CDR3 sequence: CASSLGGTGGLPLHF. In nucleotides, the CDR3 is TGTGCCAGCAGCTTAGGTGGGACAGGGGGCCTACCCCTCCACTTT. Using reference TRBV7-2 and TRBJ1-6 for the parts outside the CDR3, the full variable domain is GAGVSQSPSNKVTEKGKDVELRCDPISGHTALYWYRQSLGQGLEFLIYFQGNSAPDKSGLPSDRFSAERTGGSVSTLTIQRTQQEDSAVYLCASSLGGTGGLPLHFGNGTRLTVT.

The chain has TRBV5-1 and TRBJ2-7; the D is unclear. V dropped 4 bases and J dropped 5 bases, with 13 bases sitting between them. The CDR3 is made up of 13 amino acids. Germline CDR1 reads SGHRS; CDR2 reads YFSETQ. CDR3 in DNA: TGCGCCAGCAGCCTCCGGCCATATGACGAGCAGTACTTC. The encoded protein is CASSLRPYDEQYF.

On this clone: Within the sample, other DNA sequences also encode this same CDR3. The chain is built from TRBV5-4 and TRBJ2-1; D possibly corresponds to TRBD2 (6 bases). This CDR3 spans 15 amino acids. The germline V gene has CDR1 SGHNT and CDR2 YYREEE (reference sequence). The V end lost 4 bases, the J end lost 0 bases, and 11 bases lay between the germline ends. Here the CDR3 reads CASSLGGSSYNEQFF. CDR3 DNA sequence: TGTGCCAGCAGCCTCGGGGGAAGCTCCTACAATGAGCAGTTCTTC.

The rearrangement uses TRBV27 and TRBJ1-1; D not certain. Germline V gene lookup returns CDR1 MNHEY and CDR2 SMNVEV (reference sequence). The CDR3 runs to 14 residues. V gave up 6 bases and J gave up 5 bases, with 16 bases separating them. The chain's CDR3 is CASRPTSLGTEAFF. CDR3 DNA: TGTGCCAGCAGGCCGACATCCCTGGGGACTGAAGCTTTCTTT.

The chain links TRBV4-3 to TRBJ1-4, with 9 bases identical to TRBD1. The CDR3 runs 18 residues. With 2 bases clipped from V and 5 bases from J, the junction kept 12 bases outside the gene matches. Germline assignment: CDR1 LGHNA and CDR2 YSLEER. CDR3 nucleotides: TGCGCCAGCAGCCAACTTCACTTAACCGGGACAGGGAATGAAAAACTGTTTTTT. Its translation is CASSQLHLTGTGNEKLFF.

The V gene is TRBV7-2, the J gene TRBJ2-5; weak D call: TRBD2 (5 bases). Trimming cost V 7 bases and J 4 bases, with 13 bases left between them. The CDR3 runs 13 residues. Germline CDR1 and CDR2: SGHTA and FQGNSA. CDR3 amino acids: CASNRGVVETQYF. In DNA form, the CDR3 reads TGTGCCAGCAACCGGGGAGTAGTAGAGACCCAGTACTTC.

This clone was recorded only once. Different DNA sequences within this sample yield the same CDR3. The rearrangement links TRBV14 to TRBJ2-7; D tentatively reads TRBD1 or TRBD2 (5 bases each). The V and J ends lost 3 bases and 0 bases respectively, with 15 bases between them. The CDR3 contains 16 residues. From germline, CDR1 is SGHDN and CDR2 FVKESK. CDR3 sequence: CASSQGRVGSSYEQYF. CDR3 coding DNA: TGTGCCAGCAGCCAGGGGCGGGTTGGGAGCTCCTACGAGCAGTACTTC.

J is TRBJ2-3 and V is TRBV5-1, with TRBD1 identical over 9 bases. This CDR3 region has 15 residues. The junction had 5 bases not matched to a gene; V was cut back by 4 bases and J by 2 bases. Germline values: CDR1 SGHRS, CDR2 YFSETQ. The CDR3 loop reads CASSGGQGTTDTQYF. As DNA, the CDR3 is TGCGCCAGCAGCGGTGGACAGGGGACCACAGATACGCAGTATTTT.

The chain recombines TRBV19 with TRBJ1-2, with D possibly being TRBD1 (6 bases). The CDR3 spans 16 residues. Germline values: CDR1 LNHDA, CDR2 SQIVND (reference sequence). The V end was cut by 2 bases, the J end by 2 bases, with 15 bases between. The DNA for the CDR3 is TGTGCCAGTAGTATAATTTCAGGGGCTTTCAACTATGGCTACACCTTC. Protein product: CASSIISGAFNYGYTF.

V usage is TRBV7-2 and J usage is TRBJ1-5; D is undetermined. The V end lost 5 bases, the J end lost 4 bases, and 9 bases lay between the germline ends. Germline loops: CDR1 SGHTA, CDR2 FQGNSA. The CDR3 has 13 amino acids. The CDR3: CASSRDTNQPQHF. CDR3 bases: TGTGCCAGCAGCCGTGACACAAATCAGCCCCAGCATTTT.

J is TRBJ2-1 and V is TRBV20-1; no clear D. V lost 5 bases and J 4 bases, leaving 6 bases between the germline ends. The CDR3 runs 11 residues. The germline V gene encodes CDR1 DFQATT and CDR2 SNEGSKA (reference sequence). The CDR3 nucleotides are TGCAGTGCTCCAAATTACAATGAGCAGTTCTTC. Residues: CSAPNYNEQFF.

This chain joins TRBV7-9 and TRBJ1-5, with 8 bases matching TRBD1. Trimming removed 5 bases from V and 5 bases from J; junction bases left unmatched: 14. The CDR3 has 17 amino acids. Germline V gives CDR1 SEHNR, CDR2 FQNEAQ (reference sequence). DNA of the CDR3: TGTGCCAGCAGCCCTCCTGACAGGGGCCAAGGGCATCAGCCCCAGCATTTT. The encoded protein is CASSPPDRGQGHQPQHF.

The CDR3 DNA reads TGTGCCAGCAGTTCTTGGGAGGGTTCCGGGGAGCTGTTTTTT. Residues: CASSSWEGSGELFF. The rearrangement joins TRBV6-5 to TRBJ2-2, with 7 positions matching TRBD2. V gave up 4 bases and J gave up 6 bases; unmatched junction bases: 5. This CDR3 has 14 amino acids. The germline V gene has CDR1 MNHEY and CDR2 SVGAGI.

In its sample, this clone was seen once. The rearrangement uses TRBV7-9 and TRBJ1-1; D unresolved. Looked up from germline, CDR1 is SEHNR and CDR2 is FQNEAQ (reference sequence). Trimming shortened V by 0 bases and J by 0 bases, and 5 bases separated the two germline ends. This CDR3 contains 14 residues. The CDR3 is CASSLAPVNTEAFF. The CDR3 DNA reads as TGTGCCAGCAGCTTAGCGCCGGTGAACACTGAAGCTTTCTTT.